These 21 T cell receptor beta chains were sequenced from one sample in a study of cytomegalovirus exposure and HLA in healthy donors. The primer mix had 60 Vbeta and 13 Jbeta primers. Some clones are missing from TCRdb's copy, which holds only in-frame ones; the method was immunoSEQ multiplex PCR. The repertoire includes about 100,000 clones, roughly 82% of them detected once, and roughly 2.5% sits in the top ten. The sample consisted of PBMCs. The receptors were gathered from a man younger than 45 in good health and CMV-seropositive.

The V call is TRBV19, the J call TRBJ1-1; 7 nucleotides line up with TRBD1. The V gene end was trimmed by 2 bases and the J gene end by 0 bases; junction bases not matched to a gene: 6. Per the germline V gene, CDR1 is LNHDA and CDR2 is SQIVND (reference sequence). The CDR3 totals 16 residues. CDR3 protein: CASSISRGIMNTEAFF. CDR3 in DNA: TGTGCCAGTAGTATATCCAGGGGGATAATGAACACTGAAGCTTTCTTT.

V and J are TRBV10-3 and TRBJ2-1, with 11 bases that match TRBD2. The CDR3 spans 12 residues. Losses at the gene ends were 7 bases for V and 8 bases for J; bases not matched to a gene: 1. Germline V gene sequence: CDR1 ENHRY, CDR2 SYGVKD. The CDR3 coding sequence is TGTGCCATCAAACTAGCGGGGGATGAGCAGTTCTTC. As protein: CAIKLAGDEQFF.

J is TRBJ1-2 and V is TRBV4-1; 8 bases match TRBD1. Germline CDR1 and CDR2: MGHRA and YSYEKL. The CDR3 runs 15 residues. After removal of 0 bases from V and 4 bases from J, the junction contained 4 bases not matched to a gene. CDR3 in amino acids: CASSQEGQGVYGYTF. DNA of the CDR3: TGCGCCAGCAGCCAAGAAGGACAGGGCGTCTATGGCTACACCTTC.

This chain connects TRBV7-3 to TRBJ2-5; TRBD2 matches at 8 bases. The V and J ends lost 5 bases and 5 bases, in that order; junction bases with no gene match: 10. Germline CDR1 reads SGHTA; CDR2 reads FQGTGA. The CDR3 runs to 15 residues. CDR3 in amino acids: CASSPDSGMGETQYF. In nucleotides, the CDR3 is TGTGCCAGCAGCCCTGATAGCGGGATGGGGGAGACCCAGTACTTC.

The rearrangement links TRBV27 to TRBJ2-5, with TRBD2 matching 7 bases. The DNA end lines up better with TRBJ2-7; the J call may be wrong. This CDR3 contains 14 residues. Per germline, CDR1 MNHEY and CDR2 SMNVEV (reference sequence). The CDR3: CASSNRGVWDEQYF. In nucleotides, the CDR3 is TGTGCCAGCAGCAATCGGGGGGTTTGGGACGAGCAGTACTTC.

This chain uses TRBV7-9 with TRBJ2-3, with 7 bases identical to TRBD1. From germline, CDR1 is SEHNR and CDR2 FQNEAQ (reference sequence). The CDR3 is made up of 16 amino acids. The V and J ends lost 2 bases and 0 bases, in that order; junction bases with no gene match: 5. CDR3 region: CASSLQGTVSTDTQYF. CDR3 sequence (DNA): TGTGCCAGCAGCTTACAGGGGACAGTTAGCACAGATACGCAGTATTTT.

This clone was counted between two and nine times. V and J are TRBV5-6 and TRBJ2-1, with 8 bases that match TRBD1. Germline V gene sequence: CDR1 SGHDT, CDR2 YYEEEE. The J segment lost 7 bases and the V segment lost 2 bases, leaving 8 bases of the junction unmatched. The CDR3 extends over 15 amino acids. The CDR3 protein is CASSFGQGAGNEQFF. CDR3 sequence (DNA): TGTGCCAGCAGCTTTGGGCAGGGGGCTGGTAATGAGCAGTTCTTC.

The rearrangement uses TRBV11-2 and TRBJ2-5; D unclear. Per the germline V gene, CDR1 is SGHAT and CDR2 is FQNNGV. Trimming removed 1 base at V and 3 bases at J, with 9 bases between. The CDR3 covers 14 residues. CDR3 coding DNA: TGTGCCAGCAGCTTAGTTTCGTCAGAAGAGACCCAGTACTTC. The encoded protein is CASSLVSSEETQYF.

The chain carries TRBV21-1 and TRBJ2-1; the DNA was not compared with TRBD2, the D call given in the table. TRBV21-1 is a known pseudogene. This CDR3 spans 16 amino acids. In nucleotides, the CDR3 is TGTGCCAGCAGCAAAGACCCTAGCGGAGCAGGTCATGAGCAGTTCTTC. Its protein is CASSKDPSGAGHEQFF.

The chain joins TRBV27 to TRBJ2-5; 7 bases agree with TRBD1. The V gene end was trimmed by 6 bases and the J gene end by 1 base; junction bases not matched to a gene: 5. This CDR3 contains 14 residues. Germline V gene data show CDR1 as MNHEY and CDR2 as SMNVEV (reference sequence). The CDR3 protein is CASSPGQLQETQYF. Written as DNA, the CDR3 is TGTGCCAGCAGCCCGGGACAGCTCCAAGAGACCCAGTACTTC.

A word on this clone: The missing conserved phenylalanine or tryptophan at the end of this CDR3 makes a read error likely. This sequence joins TRBV7-9 and TRBJ2-7, with a possible D match to TRBD1 (6 bases). Germline CDR1 reads SEHNR; CDR2 reads FQNEAQ (reference sequence). The CDR3 covers 14 residues. V was cut by 5 bases and J by 3 bases, with 14 bases left in between. The CDR3 DNA reads as TGTGCCAGCAGCAAAAGGACAGACAGCTACGAGCAGTACCTC. Translated, it gives CASSKRTDSYEQYL.

V and J are TRBV29-1 and TRBJ2-3; 9 positions match TRBD1. After removal of 7 bases from V and 5 bases from J, the junction contained 7 bases not matched to a gene. The CDR3 is made up of 13 amino acids. Germline V gene data show CDR1 as SQVTM and CDR2 as ANQGSEA. The CDR3 coding sequence is TGCAGCGAGGGACAGGGAGGGGGAGATACGCAGTATTTT. Its translation: CSEGQGGGDTQYF.

The V call is TRBV6-5, the J call TRBJ2-3; 9 nucleotides line up with TRBD1. This CDR3 is 14 amino acids long. Trimming removed 6 bases from V and 5 bases from J; junction bases left unmatched: 6. Germline assignment: CDR1 MNHEY and CDR2 SVGAGI. The CDR3 bases are TGTGCCAGCAGCTTGGGACAGGGAAAAGATACGCAGTATTTT. Protein sequence: CASSLGQGKDTQYF.

The V gene is TRBV7-8, the J gene TRBJ1-5; the D is unclear. From germline, CDR1 is SGHVS and CDR2 FQNEAQ. This CDR3 has 12 amino acids. The V gene lost 5 bases and the J gene lost 5 bases, with 7 bases spanning the gap. DNA for the CDR3: TGTGCCAGCAGCCTGGGAGATCAGCCCCAGCATTTT. Protein: CASSLGDQPQHF.

The V and J genes are TRBV6-6 and TRBJ2-2; TRBD1 matches at 9 bases. CDR3 length equals 16 residues. Germline trimming cut 4 bases from V and 6 bases from J; bases unmatched to any gene: 9. The germline gives CDR1 MNHNY, CDR2 SVGAGI (reference sequence). The CDR3 loop reads CASSFTGGGLAGELFF. The CDR3, as DNA: TGTGCCAGCAGTTTCACAGGGGGCGGATTGGCCGGGGAGCTGTTTTTT.

The rearrangement joins TRBV4-1 to TRBJ1-4; D is possibly TRBD1 (5 bases). From germline, CDR1 is MGHRA and CDR2 YSYEKL. The CDR3 consists of 16 residues. V was shortened by 0 bases and J by 4 bases, with 12 bases between the two germline ends. CDR3 coding DNA: TGCGCCAGCAGCCAAGAGTTTGGGGCAGTTAATGAAAAACTGTTTTTT. Translated: CASSQEFGAVNEKLFF.

This chain connects TRBV5-4 to TRBJ1-1, with D uncertain. Germline V gives CDR1 SGHNT, CDR2 YYREEE (reference sequence). V dropped 0 bases and J dropped 2 bases, with 11 bases sitting between them. This CDR3 is built from 15 residues. The CDR3 coding sequence is TGTGCCAGCAGCTTGGCAGGATACCAAAACACTGAAGCTTTCTTT. Translation gives CASSLAGYQNTEAFF.

This rearrangement joins TRBV23-1 to TRBJ2-5; 9 bases line up with TRBD1. TRBV23-1 is placed among ORFs of uncertain function. There are 17 residues in the CDR3. With V trimmed by 0 bases and J by 4 bases, 9 bases remained unmatched. CDR3 residues: CASSQSGVTGGGETQYF. The CDR3 DNA sequence: TGCGCCAGCAGTCAATCTGGGGTGACAGGGGGAGGAGAGACCCAGTACTTC.

This clone was found once. The chain employs TRBV27 and TRBJ1-1, with D maybe TRBD1 (6 bases). Trimming stripped 3 bases from V and 1 base from J, with 9 bases between. The CDR3 is 14 residues long. Per the germline V gene, CDR1 is MNHEY and CDR2 is SMNVEV (reference sequence). CDR3 protein: CASSFQGGNTEAFF. The CDR3 DNA reads TGTGCCAGCAGTTTCCAAGGGGGGAACACTGAAGCTTTCTTT.

The V gene is TRBV6-1, the J gene TRBJ1-2, with 7 bases identical to TRBD1. The CDR3 has 13 amino acids. Losses at the gene ends were 4 bases for V and 10 bases for J; bases not matched to a gene: 9. Per germline, CDR1 MNHNS and CDR2 SASEGT. In DNA, the CDR3 is TGTGCCAGCAGTGTCGACAGGGAGTGGTCCTACACCTTC. This sequence encodes CASSVDREWSYTF.

V usage is TRBV14 and J usage is TRBJ2-4; D remains ambiguous. Between the trimmed V and J ends, which lost 3 bases and 0 bases, there was a span of 6 bases. Per the germline V gene, CDR1 is SGHDN and CDR2 is FVKESK. This CDR3 is built from 14 residues. The CDR3 sequence is CASSQRGAKNIQYF. DNA for the CDR3: TGTGCCAGCAGCCAGCGAGGAGCCAAAAACATTCAGTACTTC.